These 17 T cell receptor beta chains share one sample of origin, sequenced in a study of T cell repertoires in cytomegalovirus infection (dated by TCRdb to between 2018 and 2020). Sequencing was performed on an Illumina HiSeq 1500. Using fastp at Q25 and MiXCR, TCRdb reprocessed the public reads and kept productive beta chains. Identical CDR3 protein sequences are pooled into one entry, listed with their most common genes and DNA. This sample comprises fewer than 550,000 distinct CDR3 sequences, roughly 29% of them detected only once. Less than 15% of the sample goes to the ten largest clones. The sample consisted of PBMCs. Receptors originate from a human donor in good health (CMV status not recorded). Some clones in this sample may be carry-over from other donors' samples.

The chain combines TRBV6-2 or TRBV6-3 with TRBJ2-7, with TRBD2 identical over 7 bases. J gave up 9 bases and V 8 bases, and 13 bases lay outside the gene matches. From germline, CDR1 is MNHEY and CDR2 SVGEGT. This CDR3 region has 13 residues. CDR3 residues: CASSASGAGVQYV. CDR3 sequence (DNA): TGTGCCAGCTCGGCTAGCGGTGCGGGGGTGCAGTACGTC.

This chain links TRBV28 with TRBJ2-1, with D tentatively TRBD1 (5 bases). With 2 bases removed from V and 9 bases from J, the gap between germline ends came to 17 bases. The CDR3 length is 15 residues. Germline CDR1 MDHEN, CDR2 SYDVKM. The CDR3 DNA sequence: TGTGCCAGCAGTTTACAGGGTCGGAAAGGTCCTGAGCAGTTCTTC. Encoded protein: CASSLQGRKGPEQFF. The variable domain in full, completed from reference TRBV28 and TRBJ2-1, reads DVKVTQSSRYLVKRTGEKVFLECVQDMDHENMFWYRQDPGLGLRLIYFSYDVKMKEKGDIPEGYSVSREKKERFSLILESASTNQTSMYLCASSLQGRKGPEQFFGPGTRLTVL.

The chain has TRBV20-1 and TRBJ2-1; D not resolved. V was shortened by 0 bases and J by 10 bases, with 19 bases between the two germline ends. The CDR3 spans 15 residues. Germline V gene data show CDR1 as DFQATT and CDR2 as SNEGSKA (reference sequence). This CDR3 is CSARDPSGAGEEQFF. The CDR3 nucleotides read TGCAGTGCTAGAGACCCAAGTGGTGCAGGTGAGGAGCAGTTCTTC.

In this sample, this clonotype turned up many times. The junction departs from germline at one end; a sequencing error may be responsible. The V and J genes are TRBV7-2 and TRBJ1-5; D call uncertain. The CDR3 length is 15 residues. Germline-derived CDR1 and CDR2 are SGHTA and FQGNSA. The chain's CDR3 is CASSLDGVSNQPQHF. The DNA of the CDR3 is TGCGCCAGCAGCTTGGATGGGGTCAGCAATCAGCCCCAGCATTTT.

The V call is TRBV20-1, the J call TRBJ2-1; 11 bases agree with TRBD2. Germline lookup yields CDR1 DFQATT and CDR2 SNEGSKA (reference sequence). With 5 bases clipped from V and 2 bases from J, the junction kept 17 bases outside the gene matches. The CDR3 is made up of 19 amino acids. The CDR3 sequence: CSARRLAGITRGPYNEQFF. DNA for the CDR3: TGCAGTGCTCGAAGACTAGCGGGAATAACACGGGGCCCCTACAATGAGCAGTTCTTC.

This clonotype was found many times. The J gene is TRBJ1-1, the V gene TRBV11-3; perhaps TRBD1 as D (5 bases). Germline CDR1 and CDR2: SGHNT and YENEEA. The CDR3 has 15 amino acids. Trimming took off 8 bases at V and 1 base at J, with 17 bases between the two ends. In nucleotides, the CDR3 is TGTGCCAGCGGCGGCCGAGGGGCCACGAACACTGAAGCTTTCTTT. Amino acids: CASGGRGATNTEAFF. The full variable domain, completed using reference TRBV11-3 and TRBJ1-1, is EAGVVQSPRYKIIEKKQPVAFWCNPISGHNTLYWYLQNLGQGPELLIRYENEEAVDDSQLPKDRFSAERLKGVDSTLKIQPAELGDSAVYLCASGGRGATNTEAFFGQGTRLTVV.

V gene TRBV4-2 combines with J gene TRBJ2-1, with D uncertain. Deletions cut 2 bases from V and 0 bases from J, with 14 bases between. Germline CDR1 reads LGHNA; CDR2 reads YNFKEQ. The CDR3 runs 17 residues. CDR3 bases: TGTGCCAGCAGCCAACTAGACTTGAAGAGCTCCTACAATGAGCAGTTCTTC. Its protein is CASSQLDLKSSYNEQFF.

V and J are TRBV6-2 or TRBV6-3 and TRBJ2-1; 9 bases align to TRBD2. The V gene end was trimmed by 2 bases and the J gene end by 8 bases; junction bases not matched to a gene: 13. Germline V lookup: CDR1 MNHEY, CDR2 SVGEGT. The CDR3 is 17 residues long. The CDR3 protein is CASSYRRGGRAEDEQFF. In DNA, the CDR3 is TGTGCCAGCAGTTACCGGAGGGGCGGGAGGGCCGAAGATGAGCAGTTCTTC.

The chain links TRBV7-9 to TRBJ1-6; 7 nucleotides agree with TRBD1. The CDR3 runs to 14 residues. The germline CDR1 and CDR2 sequences are SEHNR and FQNEAQ (reference sequence). V lost 5 bases and J lost 5; bases outside the gene matches: 3. In DNA form, the CDR3 reads TGTGCCAGCAGCCCCCAGGGGGATAATTCACCCCTCCACTTT. Its protein product is CASSPQGDNSPLHF.

There are many counts of this clonotype. V and J are TRBV12-3 or TRBV12-4 and TRBJ2-2; D call uncertain. CDR3 length: 11 amino acids. Trimming cost V 5 bases and J 6 bases, with 4 bases left between them. CDR3 sequence: CASSPPGELFF. The CDR3, as DNA: TGTGCCAGCAGTCCTCCCGGGGAGCTGTTTTTT.

The rearrangement uses TRBV28 and TRBJ1-1; a possible D gene is TRBD1 (5 bases). Trimming removed 5 bases from V and 2 bases from J, with 15 bases in between. Germline V gives CDR1 MDHEN, CDR2 SYDVKM. The CDR3 extends over 15 amino acids. CDR3 in amino acids: CASSPPGGRNTEAFF. The CDR3 DNA reads TGTGCCAGCAGTCCACCCGGGGGTCGTAACACTGAAGCTTTCTTT. Drawing the rest from reference TRBV28 and TRBJ1-1, the complete variable domain is DVKVTQSSRYLVKRTGEKVFLECVQDMDHENMFWYRQDPGLGLRLIYFSYDVKMKEKGDIPEGYSVSREKKERFSLILESASTNQTSMYLCASSPPGGRNTEAFFGQGTRLTVV.

This clonotype was observed many times. This chain joins TRBV7-2 and TRBJ2-2; 12 bases map to TRBD2. Germline V CDR1 and CDR2: SGHTA, FQGNSA. The CDR3 runs to 16 residues. After removal of 5 bases from V and 8 bases from J, the junction contained 9 bases not matched to a gene. The CDR3 protein is CASSVGLAGSSGELFF. CDR3 nucleotides: TGTGCCAGCAGCGTCGGACTAGCGGGATCATCTGGGGAGCTGTTTTTT.

This clonotype was recorded at least ten times. The gene calls are TRBV11-2 and TRBJ1-6; D gene ambiguous. The CDR3 spans 15 residues. In germline, CDR1 is SGHAT, CDR2 FQNNGV. V was cut by 0 bases and J by 7 bases, with 10 bases left in between. CDR3 protein: CASSLEWSGNSPLHF. The CDR3 DNA reads TGTGCCAGCAGCTTAGAGTGGTCAGGAAATTCACCCCTCCACTTT.

Many counts were recorded for this clonotype. The V gene is TRBV3-1, the J gene TRBJ2-7; D uncertain. V was trimmed by 0 bases and J by 4 bases, leaving 4 bases between them. This CDR3 spans 12 amino acids. Germline loops: CDR1 LGHDT, CDR2 YNNKEL (reference sequence). As DNA, the CDR3 is TGTGCCAGCAGCCAAGATCGGTACGAGCAGTACTTC. It codes for CASSQDRYEQYF.

This clonotype was recorded a few times. CDR3 bases: TGTGCCAGCAGTCGTACCACGGACCGTGCCTACGAGCAGTACTTC. It yields the protein CASSRTTDRAYEQYF. The V gene is TRBV11-1, the J gene TRBJ2-7; no reliable D call. Germline V gives CDR1 SGHAT, CDR2 FQDESV (reference sequence). The CDR3 has 15 amino acids. Trimming shortened V by 6 bases and J by 2 bases, and 17 bases separated the two germline ends. Full variable domain (remainder filled in from reference TRBV11-1 and TRBJ2-7): EAEVAQSPRYKITEKSQAVAFWCDPISGHATLYWYRQILGQGPELLVQFQDESVVDDSQLPKDRFSAERLKGVDSTLKIQPAELGDSAMYLCASSRTTDRAYEQYFGPGTRLTVT.

The chain recombines TRBV19 with TRBJ2-7, with TRBD1 matching 11 bases. Germline V gene data show CDR1 as LNHDA and CDR2 as SQIVND (reference sequence). The CDR3 has 15 amino acids. V shed 5 bases and J 2 bases; nucleotides not matched to a gene: 5. The CDR3 is CASSPRTGGPYEQYF. Written as DNA, the CDR3 is TGTGCCAGTAGTCCCCGGACAGGGGGCCCCTACGAGCAGTACTTC.

This chain joins TRBV6-5 and TRBJ2-7; TRBD2 matches 9 bases. The CDR3 loop spans 15 amino acids. Germline loops: CDR1 MNHEY, CDR2 SVGAGI. V dropped 6 bases and J dropped 4; count of bases not matched to a gene: 10. The DNA for the CDR3 is TGTGCCAGCAGATTTAGCGGGAGTCAAGGGTACGAGCAGTACGTC. Translating it yields CASRFSGSQGYEQYV.